This T cell receptor (beta chain) was sequenced during a study of identical twins. Whole-study findings and limits: Conclusions were drawn cross-sectionally by statistical analysis, without following the same donors. Sequences that were out-of-frame, alpha and twin-shared displayed an excess of low generation probability. Surplus twin overlap in beta out-of-frame sequences was less pronounced.

Template switching added a universal primer binding site, and final cDNA carried unique molecular identifiers. TCRdb fed the 5' RACE reads into MiXCR, producing one record per CDR3 protein. The sample gives approximately 1.8 million distinct CDR3 sequences, about 32% of which show up once; around 0.25% is in the top ten. In the case of this clonotype: Antigen: not known.

Germline V gene lookup returns CDR1 SNHLY and CDR2 FYNNEI. V lost 3 bases and J 0 bases, leaving 16 bases between the germline ends. The CDR3 is 17 amino acids. This TCR was recovered from a newborn girl in good health. Sequencing was done on a sample of cord blood. The V call is TRBV2, the J call TRBJ2-3; no firm D call. Here the CDR3 reads CASSDFMAAFSTDTQYF. The CDR3 coding sequence is TGTGCCAGCAGTGACTTTATGGCGGCCTTTAGCACAGATACGCAGTATTTT. The whole variable domain, filled in from reference TRBV2 and TRBJ2-3, reads EPEVTQTPSHQVTQMGQEVILRCVPISNHLYFYWYRQILGQKVEFLVSFYNNEISEKSEIFDDQFSVERPDGSNFTLKIRSTKLEDSAMYFCASSDFMAAFSTDTQYFGPGTRLTVL.